The clone carrying this T cell receptor (beta chain) has ten or more counts. From RNA transcripts, TCR beta CDR3 regions were amplified. An initial round of RT-PCR targeting the TCR CDR3 relied on the HTBI primer set. MiXCR was run by TCRdb on the multiplex PCR reads, yielding one entry per CDR3 protein. The sample contains around 530,000 distinct CDR3 sequences, about 15% of which appear only once. The record originates from a study of T cells in Graves' hyperthyroidism and ophthalmopathy. Uncontrolled infections, other autoimmune diseases, pregnancy or lactation led to exclusion of patients. The CDR3 extends over 15 amino acids. Trimming cost V 2 bases and J 9 bases, with 20 bases left between them. CDR1 MNHEY and CDR2 SMNVEV come from the germline V gene (reference sequence).

The source of this sequence is a young woman with Graves' ophthalmopathy. This chain uses TRBV27 with TRBJ2-7; no firm D call. Sequencing was done on a sample of blood. CDR3 region: CASSLGPGPSLGQYF. CDR3 nucleotides: TGTGCCAGCAGTTTAGGGCCAGGCCCTTCGTTGGGGCAGTACTTC.